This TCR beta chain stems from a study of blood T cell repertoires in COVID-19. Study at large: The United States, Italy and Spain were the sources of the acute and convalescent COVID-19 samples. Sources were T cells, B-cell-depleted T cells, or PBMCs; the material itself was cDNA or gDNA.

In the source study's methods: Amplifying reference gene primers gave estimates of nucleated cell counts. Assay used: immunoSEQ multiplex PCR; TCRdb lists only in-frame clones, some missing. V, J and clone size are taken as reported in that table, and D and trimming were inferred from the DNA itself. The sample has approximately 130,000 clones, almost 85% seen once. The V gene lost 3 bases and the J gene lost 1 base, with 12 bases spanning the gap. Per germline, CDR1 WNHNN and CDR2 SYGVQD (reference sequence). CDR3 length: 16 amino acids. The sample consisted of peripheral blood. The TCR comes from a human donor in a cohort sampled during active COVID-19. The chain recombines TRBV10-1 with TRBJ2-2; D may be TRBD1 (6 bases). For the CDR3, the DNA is TGCGCCAGCAGTGAAGTTAAGACAGGGAACACCGGGGAGCTGTTTTTT. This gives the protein CASSEVKTGNTGELFF.